This TCR beta chain was documented in a study of technical replicates of blood from several donors. Produced via immunoSEQ multiplex PCR; TCRdb's table is partial and in-frame only. This table holds about 80,000 clones, about 92% found once. This clone was detected only a few times. CDR3 length: 16 amino acids. CDR1 is GTSNPN and CDR2 is SVGIG in the germline V gene (reference sequence). V was cut by 3 bases and J by 1 base, with 18 bases left in between. The sequence came from a human donor in good health. The chain carries TRBV30 and TRBJ1-1, with TRBD1 as a possible D gene (5 bases). Sequenced: T cells isolated from PBMCs. The CDR3 DNA follows: TGTGCCTGGAGCCAGGGATCCACCTGGGGGAACACTGAAGCTTTCTTT. This sequence encodes CAWSQGSTWGNTEAFF.